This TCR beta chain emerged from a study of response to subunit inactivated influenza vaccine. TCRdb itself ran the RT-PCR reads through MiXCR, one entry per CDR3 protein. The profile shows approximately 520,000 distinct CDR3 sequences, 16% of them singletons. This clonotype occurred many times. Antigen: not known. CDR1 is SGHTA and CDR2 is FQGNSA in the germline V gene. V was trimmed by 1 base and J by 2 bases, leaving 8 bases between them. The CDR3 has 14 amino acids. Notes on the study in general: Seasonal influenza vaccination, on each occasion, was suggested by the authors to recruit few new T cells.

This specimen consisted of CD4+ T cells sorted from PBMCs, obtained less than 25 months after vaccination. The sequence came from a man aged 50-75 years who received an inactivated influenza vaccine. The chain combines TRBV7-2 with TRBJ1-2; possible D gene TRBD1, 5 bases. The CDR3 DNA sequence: TGTGCCAGCAGCTTAGGGGGGGAAAACTATGGCTACACCTTC. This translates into CASSLGGENYGYTF.